The 10 T cell receptor beta chains listed next were all sequenced from one sample in a study of CD8+ T cells in alopecia areata. This sample's treatment: oral pan-JAK inhibitor, 5-10 mg twice daily. After isolation, RNA underwent reverse transcription to generate cDNA as the sequencing template. Produced via immunoSEQ multiplex PCR; TCRdb's table is partial and in-frame only. The sample shows about 130,000 clones, 45% to 60% of them seen only once. The sequencing used CD8+ T cells sorted from blood, collected at week 4, from a patient treated with tofacitinib. The origin of the receptors is a human donor with alopecia areata.

The V gene is TRBV7-9, the J gene TRBJ1-2; D is unclear. CDR1 and CDR2 from the germline V gene are SEHNR and FQNEAQ (reference sequence). Trimming removed 0 bases from V and 4 bases from J, with 9 bases in between. The CDR3 is 14 residues long. CDR3 residues: CASSLAGIGYGYTF. The CDR3 DNA is TGTGCCAGCAGCTTAGCAGGGATCGGCTATGGCTACACCTTC.

The table lists this clone with a few counts. This chain connects TRBV7-9 to TRBJ2-2, with D uncertain. This CDR3 contains 16 residues. Germline loops: CDR1 SEHNR, CDR2 FQNEAQ (reference sequence). V lost 6 bases to trimming and J lost 5 bases, with 19 bases between them. The CDR3 protein is CASSGAERDLTGELFF. DNA for the CDR3: TGTGCCAGCAGTGGCGCCGAGCGAGATCTAACCGGGGAGCTGTTTTTT.

J is TRBJ1-1 and V is TRBV30; no clear D. V gave up 0 bases and J gave up 5 bases, with 7 bases separating them. Germline V CDR1 and CDR2: GTSNPN, SVGIG (reference sequence). The CDR3 totals 12 residues. The CDR3 reads CAWSVVRTEAFF. Written as DNA, the CDR3 is TGTGCCTGGAGTGTAGTGCGGACTGAAGCTTTCTTT.

The J gene is TRBJ2-2, the V gene TRBV30; perhaps TRBD1 as D (5 bases). CDR3 length: 13 residues. Germline CDR1 GTSNPN, CDR2 SVGIG (reference sequence). V gave up 4 bases and J gave up 5 bases, with 11 bases separating them. CDR3 sequence (DNA): TGTGCCTGGACCTCCAGGGAAACCGGGGAGCTGTTTTTT. Its protein is CAWTSRETGELFF.

This sequence joins TRBV2 and TRBJ2-1; TRBD2 agrees at 7 bases. V trimming: 3 bases; J trimming: 5 bases; junction bases outside the gene matches: 4. This CDR3 region has 14 residues. Germline values: CDR1 SNHLY, CDR2 FYNNEI. CDR3 loop: CASSDGLENNEQFF. CDR3 bases: TGTGCCAGCAGTGACGGACTAGAAAACAATGAGCAGTTCTTC. The variable domain in full, with the rest retrieved from reference TRBV2 and TRBJ2-1, is EPEVTQTPSHQVTQMGQEVILRCVPISNHLYFYWYRQILGQKVEFLVSFYNNEISEKSEIFDDQFSVERPDGSNFTLKIRSTKLEDSAMYFCASSDGLENNEQFFGPGTRLTVL.

There are a few counts of this clone. This chain uses TRBV4-1 with TRBJ2-7, with D possibly being TRBD1 (5 bases). Germline V gives CDR1 MGHRA, CDR2 YSYEKL. V lost 2 bases, J lost 4 bases, and 6 bases lay in between. The CDR3 is 12 amino acids. The CDR3 nucleotides are TGCGCCAGCAGCCAACAGGGATACGAGCAGTACTTC. Its protein is CASSQQGYEQYF.

This clone was observed a handful of times. This chain uses TRBV13 with TRBJ2-3, with D tentatively TRBD2 (5 bases). Trimming removed 5 bases at V and 6 bases at J, with 12 bases between. Germline CDR1 and CDR2: PRHDT and FYEKMQ (reference sequence). The CDR3 is made up of 13 amino acids. CDR3 nucleotide sequence: TGTGCCAGCAGCCCGGACTCGATCGATACGCAGTATTTT. Encoded protein: CASSPDSIDTQYF.

This clone has only a few counts. The J gene is TRBJ1-1, the V gene TRBV4-1; D is undetermined. The V gene's germline CDR1 is MGHRA and CDR2 YSYEKL. V lost 2 bases and J 3 bases, leaving 10 bases between the germline ends. The CDR3 length is 14 residues. CDR3 protein: CASSQKRAYTEAFF. The CDR3 nucleotides are TGCGCCAGCAGCCAAAAGCGGGCGTACACTGAAGCTTTCTTT.

The J gene is TRBJ1-5, the V gene TRBV27, with TRBD1 as a possible D gene (5 bases). V shed 5 bases and J shed 4 bases, with 9 bases lying between them. This CDR3 has 13 residues. Germline CDR1 and CDR2: MNHEY and SMNVEV (reference sequence). CDR3 DNA: TGTGCCAGCAGTCCCCAGGGAAATCAGCCCCAGCATTTT. It codes for CASSPQGNQPQHF.

This clone was counted between two and nine times. A read error may explain this, as a much larger clone is one base away. The J gene is TRBJ2-1, the V gene TRBV9; maybe TRBD1 (6 bases). With 3 bases removed from V and 10 bases from J, the gap between germline ends came to 17 bases. Germline CDR1 is SGDLS and CDR2 is YYNGEE. The CDR3 sequence is 14 residues long. This CDR3 reads CASSEGHESYEQFF. The CDR3, as DNA: TGTGCCAGCAGCGAGGGACACGAGTCCTACGAGCAGTTCTTC. The full variable domain, completed using reference TRBV9 and TRBJ2-1, is DSGVTQTPKHLITATGQRVTLRCSPRSGDLSVYWYQQSLDQGLQFLIQYYNGEERAKGNILERFSAQQFPDLHSELNLSSLELGDSALYFCASSEGHESYEQFFGPGTRLTVL.